This T cell receptor (beta chain) was sequenced in a study of blood T cell repertoires in COVID-19. Study-level background: The cDNA or gDNA used as material had been derived from T cells, B-cell-depleted T cells, or PBMCs.

The CDR3 is 16 amino acids. Germline V gene sequence: CDR1 SEHNR, CDR2 FQNEAQ (reference sequence). With 8 bases clipped from V and 0 bases from J, the junction kept 6 bases outside the gene matches. Original processing methods: Using reference gene primer amplification, nucleated cell counts were estimated. The assay was immunoSEQ multiplex PCR, and TCRdb's table has in-frame clones only and misses some. The V and J calls and the clone size are those of that table, but D and trimming were determined from the DNA. The table shows around 150,000 clones, with 85% occurring only once. The chain couples TRBV7-9 to TRBJ1-6; 8 bases map to TRBD1. Sequenced material: peripheral blood. This clonotype was sampled from a human donor with acute or convalescent COVID-19. The donor label of this sample is uncertain. CDR3 residues: CASLGTGRSYNSPLHF. In nucleotides, the CDR3 is TGTGCCAGCCTAGGGACAGGCCGCTCCTATAATTCACCCCTCCACTTT.